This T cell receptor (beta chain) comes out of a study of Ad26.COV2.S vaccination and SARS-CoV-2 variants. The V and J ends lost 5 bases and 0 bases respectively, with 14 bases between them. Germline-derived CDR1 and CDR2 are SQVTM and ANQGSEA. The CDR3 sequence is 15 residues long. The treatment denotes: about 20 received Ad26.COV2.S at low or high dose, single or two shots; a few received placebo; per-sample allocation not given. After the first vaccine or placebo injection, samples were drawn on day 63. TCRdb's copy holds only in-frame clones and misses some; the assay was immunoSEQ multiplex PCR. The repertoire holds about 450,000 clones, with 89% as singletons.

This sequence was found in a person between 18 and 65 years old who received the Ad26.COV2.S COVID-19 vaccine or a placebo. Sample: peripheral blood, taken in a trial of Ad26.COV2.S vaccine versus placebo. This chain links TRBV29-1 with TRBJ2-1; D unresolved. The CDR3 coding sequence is TGCAGCGTTTCTGGTGCGGACCACTCCTACAATGAGCAGTTCTTC. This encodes CSVSGADHSYNEQFF.